This record looks at one TCR beta chain sequence and its context. Original processing notes: Using reference gene primer amplification, nucleated cell counts were estimated. The assay was immunoSEQ multiplex PCR, and TCRdb's table has in-frame clones only and misses some. V, J and clone size were drawn from that table, and D and trimming were deduced from the DNA. This table holds around 170,000 clones, 86% found once. The data originate from a study of blood T cell repertoires in COVID-19. Background on the study: Some COVID-19 samples were acute and others convalescent; all came from the United States, Italy and Spain. T cells, B-cell-depleted T cells, or PBMCs supplied cDNA or gDNA.

CDR3 length equals 18 residues. V lost 1 base to trimming and J lost 0 bases; unmatched junction nucleotides: 8. Germline V gives CDR1 LGHNA, CDR2 YNFKEQ. Sequences were obtained from peripheral blood. The rearrangement links TRBV4-2 to TRBJ2-3; TRBD2 matches 9 bases. The origin of this receptor is a woman aged 70-85 years with acute or convalescent COVID-19. CDR3 sequence (DNA): TGTGCCAGCAGCCAAGGGAACGGCGGGGGGGCCAGCACAGATACGCAGTATTTT. Translated: CASSQGNGGGASTDTQYF.